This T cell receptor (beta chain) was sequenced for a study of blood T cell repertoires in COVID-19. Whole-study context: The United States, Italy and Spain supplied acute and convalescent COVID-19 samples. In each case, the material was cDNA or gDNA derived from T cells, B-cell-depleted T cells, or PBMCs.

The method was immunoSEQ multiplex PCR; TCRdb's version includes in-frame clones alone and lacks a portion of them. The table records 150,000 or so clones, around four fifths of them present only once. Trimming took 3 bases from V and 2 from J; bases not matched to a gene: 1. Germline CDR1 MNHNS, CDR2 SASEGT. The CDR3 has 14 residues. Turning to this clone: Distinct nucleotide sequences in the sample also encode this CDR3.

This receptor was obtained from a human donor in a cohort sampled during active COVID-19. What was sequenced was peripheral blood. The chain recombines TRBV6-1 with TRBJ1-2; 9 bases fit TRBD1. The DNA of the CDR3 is TGTGCCAGCAGTGAGGGACAGGGAAACTATGGCTACACCTTC. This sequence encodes CASSEGQGNYGYTF.